This T cell receptor (beta chain) derives from a study of T cell changes during pregnancy in multiple sclerosis. TCRdb's copy holds only in-frame clones and misses some; the assay was immunoSEQ multiplex PCR. Of around 53,000 clones listed, 90% are singletons. Germline assignment: CDR1 SGDLS and CDR2 YYNGEE. Trimming took off 3 bases at V and 0 bases at J, with 11 bases between the two ends. CDR3 size: 15 residues. This receptor was identified in a female donor with multiple sclerosis, enrolled in a pregnancy study. The chain employs TRBV9 and TRBJ2-3, with a weak D call TRBD2 (6 bases). Sequenced material: CD8+ T cells from peripheral blood mononuclear cells, taken before pregnancy. The CDR3 is CASSERGLSTDTQYF. Written as DNA, the CDR3 is TGTGCCAGCAGCGAAAGGGGACTTAGCACAGATACGCAGTATTTT. The full variable domain, with the rest looked up from reference TRBV9 and TRBJ2-3, is DSGVTQTPKHLITATGQRVTLRCSPRSGDLSVYWYQQSLDQGLQFLIQYYNGEERAKGNILERFSAQQFPDLHSELNLSSLELGDSALYFCASSERGLSTDTQYFGPGTRLTVL.